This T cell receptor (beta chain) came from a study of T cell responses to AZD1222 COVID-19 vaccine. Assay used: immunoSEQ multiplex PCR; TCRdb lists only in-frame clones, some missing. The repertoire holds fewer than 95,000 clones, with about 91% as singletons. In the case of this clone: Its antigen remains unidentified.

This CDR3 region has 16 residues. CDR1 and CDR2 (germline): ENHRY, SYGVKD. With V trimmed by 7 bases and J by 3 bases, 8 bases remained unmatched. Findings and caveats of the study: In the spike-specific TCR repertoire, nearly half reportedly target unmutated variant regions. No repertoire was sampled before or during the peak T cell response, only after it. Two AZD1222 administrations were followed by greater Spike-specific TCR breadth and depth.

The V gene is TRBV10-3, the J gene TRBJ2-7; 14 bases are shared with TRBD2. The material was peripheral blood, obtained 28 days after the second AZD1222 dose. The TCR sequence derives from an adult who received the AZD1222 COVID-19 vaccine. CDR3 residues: CAIKGGTSGSIYEQYF. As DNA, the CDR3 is TGTGCCATCAAAGGAGGGACTAGCGGGAGTATCTACGAGCAGTACTTC.